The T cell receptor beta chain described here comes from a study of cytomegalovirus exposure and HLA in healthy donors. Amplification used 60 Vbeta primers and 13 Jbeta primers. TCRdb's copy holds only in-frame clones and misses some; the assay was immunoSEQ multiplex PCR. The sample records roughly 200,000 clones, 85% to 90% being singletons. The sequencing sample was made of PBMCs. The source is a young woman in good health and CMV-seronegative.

CDR3 region: CASSLVTEAGRTF. The CDR3 DNA reads as TGTGCCAGCAGCTTAGTTACTGAGGCTGGCCGCACCTTC. The chain recombines TRBV7-2 with TRBJ1-2; D uncertain. CDR1 and CDR2 (germline): SGHTA, FQGNSA. With 1 base removed from V and 13 bases from J, the gap between germline ends came to 16 bases. The CDR3 runs to 13 residues.